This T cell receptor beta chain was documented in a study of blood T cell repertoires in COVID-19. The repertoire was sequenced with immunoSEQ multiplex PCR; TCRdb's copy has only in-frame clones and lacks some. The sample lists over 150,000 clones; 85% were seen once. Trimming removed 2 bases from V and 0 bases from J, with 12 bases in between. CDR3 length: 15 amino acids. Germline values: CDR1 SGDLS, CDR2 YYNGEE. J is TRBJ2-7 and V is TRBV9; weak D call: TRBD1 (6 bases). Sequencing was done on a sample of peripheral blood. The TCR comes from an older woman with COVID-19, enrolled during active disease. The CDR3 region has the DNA TGTGCCAGCAGCGTGACTCAGGGGTTCTCCTACGAGCAGTACTTC. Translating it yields CASSVTQGFSYEQYF.